This TCR beta chain was observed in a study of blood T cell repertoires in COVID-19. For the study at large: Nucleic acid was either cDNA or gDNA, and it came from T cells, B-cell-depleted T cells, or PBMCs.

The V gene's germline CDR1 is MGHRA and CDR2 YSYEKL. This CDR3 has 12 residues. Trimming pared 1 base from V and 15 bases from J, leaving 13 bases between. Here immunoSEQ multiplex PCR was the method, and the copy in TCRdb shows in-frame clones only, minus some. Altogether 200,000 or so clones are present, 65% to 90% being singletons, with the ten largest covering 3.5% to 4.5%. Sequenced material: peripheral blood. The chain uses TRBV4-1 and TRBJ1-5; weak D call: TRBD1 (5 bases). The source is a middle-aged man with acute or convalescent COVID-19. As DNA, the CDR3 is TGCGCCAGCAGCCAAGCAAGACAGTTTCGGCATTTT. Translation gives CASSQARQFRHF.